The rows below give T cell receptor beta chains drawn from one sample of a study of T cells after posttransplantation cyclophosphamide. Clones were read by immunoSEQ multiplex PCR, and TCRdb kept only the in-frame ones, dropping some. The sample carries tens of thousands of clones, 91% recorded once. Material: naive CD4+ T cells sorted from blood. Source of these receptors: a man aged 25 to 45 in good health and a related stem cell transplant donor. CDR3s include the opening cysteine and the closing phenylalanine or tryptophan. The order of the fields is V gene, J gene, CDR3 protein.

TRBV27	TRBJ1-1	CASSLQGVTEAFF
TRBV27	TRBJ2-1	CASRGLREEQFF
TRBV9	TRBJ2-7	CASSVVGGFSYEQYF
TRBV13	TRBJ2-1	CASSRPSLAGGRGEQFF
TRBV10-3	TRBJ2-1	CAIRAGGGADEQFF
TRBV28	TRBJ1-4	CASRPQGAGTNEKLFF
TRBV19	TRBJ2-3	CASSKVADTQYF
TRBV11-2	TRBJ1-2	CASSLEGGYGYTF
TRBV11-2	TRBJ2-3	CASSFSGTSGTDTQYF
TRBV5-1	TRBJ1-1	CASRTNVGQGAAEAFF
TRBV15	TRBJ2-3	CATSRDRDRGADTQYF
TRBV5-1	TRBJ2-3	CASSLVQFTDTQYF
TRBV6-1	TRBJ2-2	CASSESSGVTGELFF
TRBV27	TRBJ1-6	CASSFLLGPIRSPLHF
TRBV4-3	TRBJ2-3	CVSSQDVVAEYTDTQYF
TRBV6-5	TRBJ2-7	CASSYGTSGTYEQYF
TRBV7-7	TRBJ2-5	CASSPGQANLRETQYF
TRBV5-5	TRBJ1-4	CASSLGRGNEKLFF
TRBV5-1	TRBJ2-5	CASSLAGVETQYF
TRBV7-2	TRBJ1-2	CASSLAPGPYGYTF
TRBV15	TRBJ2-5	CATSNSGTSGGAETQYF
TRBV5-1	TRBJ2-2	CASSLGGNTGELFF
TRBV6-5	TRBJ1-1	CASEGGASEAFF
TRBV19	TRBJ2-7	CASSIRSGGIYEQYF
TRBV2	TRBJ1-5	CASSEVAGPYSNQPQHF
TRBV19	TRBJ1-4	CASSLARTASNEKLFF
TRBV19	TRBJ1-1	CASSMARNTEAFF
TRBV19	TRBJ1-5	CASSMEGNQPQHF
TRBV9	TRBJ1-1	CASSARQMNTEAFF
TRBV4-1	TRBJ2-3	CASSQTLAGARVADTQYF
TRBV6-1	TRBJ1-2	CASSEGGQGYGYTF
TRBV7-9	TRBJ1-6	CASSGEPNSPLHF
TRBV5-4	TRBJ2-3	CASSYPGTSASTDTQYF
TRBV28	TRBJ1-1	CASRWALNTEAFF
TRBV5-4	TRBJ1-1	CASSGRDRGHEAFF
TRBV11-2	TRBJ2-3	CASRELAGARGTQYF
TRBV7-8	TRBJ1-4	CASSLEGLDPYNEKLFF
TRBV7-7	TRBJ2-2	CASSLSSTNTGELFF
TRBV4-3	TRBJ2-2	CASSVLMLNTGELFF